These 9 T cell receptor beta chains originate from one sample sequenced in a study of response to subunit inactivated influenza vaccine. Each CDR3 protein gets one entry after TCRdb re-called the RT-PCR reads with MiXCR. The sample has about 650,000 distinct CDR3 sequences; 11% to 15% are singletons. The sample in question was PBMCs from blood, obtained 14 to 15 days before vaccination. These TCRs come from a man aged 45-65 years who received an inactivated influenza vaccine.

Remarks on this clonotype: Since a much larger clone is just one base distant, this may be a read error. V and J are TRBV20-1 and TRBJ2-1; 7 bases agree with TRBD2. Germline values: CDR1 DFQATT, CDR2 SNEGSKA (reference sequence). This CDR3 has 15 amino acids. Written as DNA, the CDR3 is TGCTGTGCTAGTCGTCCCGGGAGGAGATACAATGAGCAGTTCTTC. Translation: CCASRPGRRYNEQFF.

The rearrangement links TRBV20-1 to TRBJ1-5; D remains unclear. Germline V gene sequence: CDR1 DFQATT, CDR2 SNEGSKA (reference sequence). The V and J ends lost 0 bases and 7 bases respectively, with 16 bases between them. This CDR3 spans 15 amino acids. CDR3 nucleotide sequence: TGCAGTGCTAGAGATCCCCGGTCGCTTAGCCAGCCCCAGCATTTT. It specifies CSARDPRSLSQPQHF.

This clonotype was detected ten times or more. The V gene is TRBV29-1, the J gene TRBJ2-2; perhaps TRBD2 as D (5 bases). V gave up 7 bases and J gave up 5 bases, with 11 bases separating them. CDR1 is SQVTM and CDR2 is ANQGSEA in the germline V gene. The CDR3 spans 12 residues. CDR3 loop: CSALRGTGELFF. The CDR3 DNA reads as TGCAGCGCCCTTCGAGGGACCGGGGAGCTGTTTTTT.

The rearrangement links TRBV3-1 to TRBJ2-7; 8 bases align to TRBD2. Germline CDR1 reads LGHDT; CDR2 reads YNNKEL (reference sequence). The CDR3 loop spans 13 amino acids. Trimming took 5 bases from V and 5 from J; bases not matched to a gene: 5. CDR3 in DNA: TGTGCCAGCAGCTATGGACTAGCCCACGAGCAGTACTTC. This encodes CASSYGLAHEQYF.

This chain uses TRBV21-1 with TRBJ2-5; the DNA was not compared with TRBD2, the D call given in the table. TRBV21-1 is annotated as a pseudogene. The CDR3 is 16 amino acids. CDR3 DNA sequence: TGTGCCAGCAGCCTCACTGAAGGGGGACTAAGGGAGACCCAGTACTTC. As protein: CASSLTEGGLRETQYF.

This clonotype came up a few times. The gene calls are TRBV5-1 and TRBJ2-5, with 8 bases fitting TRBD1. With 4 bases clipped from V and 5 bases from J, the junction kept 10 bases outside the gene matches. The CDR3 sequence is 15 residues long. In germline, CDR1 is SGHRS, CDR2 YFSETQ. CDR3: CASSPETGATETQYF. The CDR3, as DNA: TGCGCCAGCAGCCCGGAGACAGGGGCGACGGAGACCCAGTACTTC.

This clonotype was counted between two and nine times. This chain uses TRBV7-2 with TRBJ2-5; the match to TRBD2 covers 9 bases. The V gene's germline CDR1 is SGHTA and CDR2 FQGNSA. The CDR3 is 14 amino acids. After removal of 5 bases from V and 5 bases from J, the junction contained 6 bases not matched to a gene. The CDR3 sequence: CASSLTSGRETQYF. CDR3 bases: TGTGCCAGCAGCCTCACTAGCGGGCGCGAGACCCAGTACTTC.

The CDR3 here is CASSPMGETSSYNEQFF. The CDR3 DNA is TGTGCCAGCAGCCCAATGGGGGAAACGAGCTCCTACAATGAGCAGTTCTTC. The chain links TRBV14 to TRBJ2-1; D may be TRBD1 or TRBD2 (5 bases each). V was pared by 4 bases and J by 0 bases, with 16 bases between. The CDR3 covers 17 residues. Germline V lookup: CDR1 SGHDN, CDR2 FVKESK.

This clonotype was observed a handful of times. J is TRBJ2-3 and V is TRBV24-1; D is undetermined. CDR3 size: 15 residues. Trimming took 2 bases from V and 0 from J, leaving 8 bases between them. CDR1 is KGHDR, CDR2 SFDVKD, per germline. This CDR3 is CATSDSAGSTDTQYF. The CDR3, as DNA: TGTGCCACCAGTGATTCAGCAGGAAGCACAGATACGCAGTATTTT.